This T cell receptor beta chain was documented in a study of blood T cell repertoires in COVID-19. Study context: There were acute and convalescent COVID-19 samples, and they came from the United States, Italy and Spain. Sources were T cells, B-cell-depleted T cells, or PBMCs; the material itself was cDNA or gDNA.

In the original processing: Nucleated cell counts were estimated from reference gene primer amplification. Clones were sequenced by immunoSEQ multiplex PCR, and TCRdb holds only the in-frame ones, with some missing. Clone size and V and J calls were adopted from that table, with D and trimming inferred from the DNA. The sample includes some 28,000 clones, 87% of them seen just once. V was clipped by 5 bases and J by 4 bases, with 12 bases between them. Germline V gives CDR1 SGHNT, CDR2 YYREEE (reference sequence). The CDR3 has 13 amino acids. This sequence was found in a human donor in a cohort sampled during active COVID-19. The sample comprised peripheral blood. This chain joins TRBV5-4 and TRBJ1-2; D not certain. The CDR3 loop reads CASSPDRGYGYTF. The CDR3 nucleotides read TGTGCCAGCAGTCCTGACCGAGGCTATGGCTACACCTTC.